The clone carrying this TCR beta chain showed up just a few times. Antigen: not known. The sample originates from a study of response to subunit inactivated influenza vaccine. CDR3 length equals 13 residues. V shed 5 bases and J 5 bases; nucleotides not matched to a gene: 8. The germline CDR1 and CDR2 sequences are DFQATT and SNEGSKA (reference sequence). The study's findings and limits: There was a suggestion from the authors that each seasonal influenza vaccination recruits few new T cells.

Using its own MiXCR run on the RT-PCR reads, TCRdb lists one record per CDR3 protein. Of about half a million distinct CDR3 sequences detected, over 25% appear once; the ten largest clones hold under 2.5%. The sequencing used CD4+ T cells sorted from PBMCs, collected 5 to 6 days after vaccination. This chain joins TRBV20-1 and TRBJ1-2; TRBD1 aligns across 7 bases. The receptor was derived from a man aged 50 to 59 who received an inactivated influenza vaccine. As DNA, the CDR3 is TGCAGTGCTCACTCCGGGACAGTTTATGGCTACACCTTC. Its translation: CSAHSGTVYGYTF.